The 12 T cell receptor beta chains presented below share a single source sample, sequenced in a study of blood T cell repertoires in COVID-19. Using immunoSEQ multiplex PCR, the repertoire was profiled, and TCRdb retains in-frame clones only, with some absent. The data contain 300,000 to 350,000 clones, almost 90% of them seen just once; the ten biggest clones take up roughly 2.9%. The sample was peripheral blood. These receptors were collected from a woman aged 25 to 39 with COVID-19, enrolled during active disease.

The chain couples TRBV3-1 (or the pseudogene TRBV3-2) to TRBJ2-1; 14 positions agree with TRBD2. The J segment lost 5 bases and the V segment lost 10 bases, leaving 4 bases of the junction unmatched. The CDR3 has 14 amino acids. The germline V gene encodes CDR1 LGHDT and CDR2 YNNKEL (reference sequence). The CDR3 region is CATGLAGGHNEQFF. The CDR3 DNA is TGTGCCACCGGACTAGCGGGAGGACACAATGAGCAGTTCTTC.

The chain has TRBV30 and TRBJ1-2; D is undetermined. Looked up from germline, CDR1 is GTSNPN and CDR2 is SVGIG (reference sequence). The CDR3 covers 14 residues. V was pared by 1 base and J by 5 bases, with 14 bases between. The CDR3 here is CAWSAKNGLYGYTF. Written as DNA, the CDR3 is TGTGCCTGGAGTGCAAAAAATGGCTTGTATGGCTACACCTTC.

The chain uses TRBV7-8 and TRBJ2-7; 12 bases are shared with TRBD2. Germline CDR1 and CDR2: SGHVS and FQNEAQ. The CDR3 spans 13 residues. The J segment lost 3 bases and the V segment lost 11 bases, leaving 5 bases of the junction unmatched. For the CDR3, the DNA is TGTGCCTCTGGACTAGCGGGGATCTACGAGCAGTACTTC. It encodes CASGLAGIYEQYF.

The V gene is TRBV2, the J gene TRBJ2-7; weak D call: TRBD1 (6 bases). Looked up from germline, CDR1 is SNHLY and CDR2 is FYNNEI. This CDR3 has 15 residues. Trimming removed 6 bases at V and 0 bases at J, with 15 bases between. This CDR3 is CASRAQGIGSYEQYF. The CDR3 nucleotides are TGTGCCAGCAGGGCACAGGGTATCGGCTCCTACGAGCAGTACTTC.

This clone occurred once. The genes are TRBV2 and TRBJ2-1; TRBD2 might be the D (5 bases). This CDR3 spans 13 amino acids. Trimming pared 8 bases from V and 7 bases from J, leaving 15 bases between. Looked up from germline, CDR1 is SNHLY and CDR2 is FYNNEI. CDR3 residues: CASRLAESNEQFF. CDR3 bases: TGTGCCAGCCGGCTAGCCGAGTCTAATGAGCAGTTCTTC.

The CDR3 DNA reads TGCAGCGTTGAAGATTTGCTAGCGGGATCTGAGCAGTTCTTC. It translates to CSVEDLLAGSEQFF. The V and J genes are TRBV29-1 and TRBJ2-1; 9 nucleotides match TRBD2. Looked up from germline, CDR1 is SQVTM and CDR2 is ANQGSEA. J was trimmed by 9 bases and V by 0 bases; bases with no gene match: 6. The CDR3 has 14 amino acids.

V gene TRBV12-5 combines with J gene TRBJ1-1; 9 positions match TRBD1. Germline values: CDR1 LGHNT, CDR2 FRNRAP. The CDR3 contains 16 residues. J gave up 3 bases and V 2 bases, and 7 bases lay outside the gene matches. For the CDR3, the DNA is TGTGCTAGTGGTTTGTCCCTTGGGACAGGGCACACTGAAGCTTTCTTT. Residues: CASGLSLGTGHTEAFF.

The chain employs TRBV10-1 and TRBJ1-2; D possibly corresponds to TRBD1 (5 bases). The V gene's germline CDR1 is WNHNN and CDR2 SYGVQD (reference sequence). The CDR3 loop spans 15 amino acids. V was shortened by 0 bases and J by 1 base, with 9 bases between the two germline ends. DNA for the CDR3: TGCGCCAGCAGTGAGTCGAGGACAAATAACTATGGCTACACCTTC. Translated, it gives CASSESRTNNYGYTF.

This clone was counted once. The chain joins TRBV18 to TRBJ1-3; D gene uncertain. Between the trimmed V and J ends, which lost 1 base and 0 bases, there was a span of 7 bases. This CDR3 region has 15 residues. The germline gives CDR1 KGHSH, CDR2 LQKENI. This chain's CDR3 is CASSPQESSGNTIYF. The DNA of the CDR3 is TGTGCCAGCTCACCACAGGAGAGCTCTGGAAACACCATATATTTT.

This clone was picked up one time. The V gene is TRBV9, the J gene TRBJ1-3, with D possibly TRBD1 on 6 matching bases. The CDR3 is 16 residues long. The V end was cut by 2 bases, the J end by 8 bases, with 20 bases between. CDR1 is SGDLS and CDR2 is YYNGEE in the germline V gene. CDR3 sequence (DNA): TGTGCCAGCAGCGTCGAAGCAGGGGCTGGGGAATACACCATATATTTT. Translation gives CASSVEAGAGEYTIYF.

This clone occurred once. This chain uses TRBV28 with TRBJ2-6; 10 nucleotides align to TRBD1. Germline loops: CDR1 MDHEN, CDR2 SYDVKM. Trimming removed 4 bases from V and 1 base from J; junction bases left unmatched: 7. CDR3 length equals 18 residues. CDR3 DNA: TGTGCCAGCAGTTACGACAGGGGGCCCTTTTCTGGGGCCAACGTCCTGACTTTC. It codes for CASSYDRGPFSGANVLTF.

The genes are TRBV10-3 and TRBJ2-5; D possibly corresponds to TRBD1 (5 bases). CDR3 size: 12 residues. The germline gives CDR1 ENHRY, CDR2 SYGVKD. V lost 10 bases, J lost 1 base, and 10 bases lay in between. CDR3 protein: CATQGLQETQYF. CDR3 DNA sequence: TGTGCCACGCAGGGCCTCCAAGAGACCCAGTACTTC.